This TCR beta chain originates from a study of OX40 agonist ivuxolimab in advanced cancers. At the level of the study: The patients received ivuxolimab by intravenous route every 2 weeks at 0.01 to 10 mg/kg. Males comprised around 80% of the group, whose mean age was around 62 years (range 23 to 79). Eligibility rules accepted prior anti-PD-1, anti-PD-L1 or anti-CTLA-4 therapy, and 30% to 40% had some.

Germline CDR1 and CDR2: SGHAT and FQNNGV. V was shortened by 2 bases and J by 5 bases, with 21 bases between the two germline ends. The CDR3 extends over 17 amino acids. The protocol was immunoSEQ multiplex PCR, while the TCRdb copy is restricted to in-frame clones and leaves out a portion. The sample carries about 36,000 clones, 80% to 85% recorded once. The chain has TRBV11-2 and TRBJ1-2; D gene unclear. The specimen was CD4+ or CD8+ T cells sorted from blood, collected in a trial of the OX40 agonist ivuxolimab. The TCR originated in an adult with an advanced solid tumor such as melanoma, head and neck, liver or kidney cancer. The CDR3 nucleotides read TGTGCCAGCAGCTTACCCCGACACGGCAGCGTTTTATATGGCTACACCTTC. It encodes CASSLPRHGSVLYGYTF. The full variable domain, its missing parts supplied by reference TRBV11-2 and TRBJ1-2, is EAGVAQSPRYKIIEKRQSVAFWCNPISGHATLYWYQQILGQGPKLLIQFQNNGVVDDSQLPKDRFSAERLKGVDSTLKIQPAKLEDSAVYLCASSLPRHGSVLYGYTFGSGTRLTVV.